This T cell receptor (beta chain) was sequenced for a study of blood T cell repertoires in COVID-19. Background on the study: Some COVID-19 samples were acute and others convalescent; all came from the United States, Italy and Spain. T cells, B-cell-depleted T cells, or PBMCs provided the cDNA or gDNA that served as material.

This clone was observed once. Generated by immunoSEQ multiplex PCR, the TCRdb table keeps only in-frame clones and is missing some. The sample consists of some 290,000 clones, 90% to 95% of them appearing once. This CDR3 has 18 residues. With 4 bases removed from V and 3 bases from J, the gap between germline ends came to 24 bases. The germline CDR1 and CDR2 sequences are LGHNA and YSLEER. The source material was PBMCs or T cells enriched from blood (not recorded which). V usage is TRBV4-3 and J usage is TRBJ2-5; D might be TRBD2 (6 bases). The TCR comes from a woman in her 30s who had been exposed to COVID-19. CDR3 bases: TGCGCCAGCAGCCGGGACTTAAGCTTACAGAACCGAAAAGAGACCCAGTACTTC. It specifies CASSRDLSLQNRKETQYF.